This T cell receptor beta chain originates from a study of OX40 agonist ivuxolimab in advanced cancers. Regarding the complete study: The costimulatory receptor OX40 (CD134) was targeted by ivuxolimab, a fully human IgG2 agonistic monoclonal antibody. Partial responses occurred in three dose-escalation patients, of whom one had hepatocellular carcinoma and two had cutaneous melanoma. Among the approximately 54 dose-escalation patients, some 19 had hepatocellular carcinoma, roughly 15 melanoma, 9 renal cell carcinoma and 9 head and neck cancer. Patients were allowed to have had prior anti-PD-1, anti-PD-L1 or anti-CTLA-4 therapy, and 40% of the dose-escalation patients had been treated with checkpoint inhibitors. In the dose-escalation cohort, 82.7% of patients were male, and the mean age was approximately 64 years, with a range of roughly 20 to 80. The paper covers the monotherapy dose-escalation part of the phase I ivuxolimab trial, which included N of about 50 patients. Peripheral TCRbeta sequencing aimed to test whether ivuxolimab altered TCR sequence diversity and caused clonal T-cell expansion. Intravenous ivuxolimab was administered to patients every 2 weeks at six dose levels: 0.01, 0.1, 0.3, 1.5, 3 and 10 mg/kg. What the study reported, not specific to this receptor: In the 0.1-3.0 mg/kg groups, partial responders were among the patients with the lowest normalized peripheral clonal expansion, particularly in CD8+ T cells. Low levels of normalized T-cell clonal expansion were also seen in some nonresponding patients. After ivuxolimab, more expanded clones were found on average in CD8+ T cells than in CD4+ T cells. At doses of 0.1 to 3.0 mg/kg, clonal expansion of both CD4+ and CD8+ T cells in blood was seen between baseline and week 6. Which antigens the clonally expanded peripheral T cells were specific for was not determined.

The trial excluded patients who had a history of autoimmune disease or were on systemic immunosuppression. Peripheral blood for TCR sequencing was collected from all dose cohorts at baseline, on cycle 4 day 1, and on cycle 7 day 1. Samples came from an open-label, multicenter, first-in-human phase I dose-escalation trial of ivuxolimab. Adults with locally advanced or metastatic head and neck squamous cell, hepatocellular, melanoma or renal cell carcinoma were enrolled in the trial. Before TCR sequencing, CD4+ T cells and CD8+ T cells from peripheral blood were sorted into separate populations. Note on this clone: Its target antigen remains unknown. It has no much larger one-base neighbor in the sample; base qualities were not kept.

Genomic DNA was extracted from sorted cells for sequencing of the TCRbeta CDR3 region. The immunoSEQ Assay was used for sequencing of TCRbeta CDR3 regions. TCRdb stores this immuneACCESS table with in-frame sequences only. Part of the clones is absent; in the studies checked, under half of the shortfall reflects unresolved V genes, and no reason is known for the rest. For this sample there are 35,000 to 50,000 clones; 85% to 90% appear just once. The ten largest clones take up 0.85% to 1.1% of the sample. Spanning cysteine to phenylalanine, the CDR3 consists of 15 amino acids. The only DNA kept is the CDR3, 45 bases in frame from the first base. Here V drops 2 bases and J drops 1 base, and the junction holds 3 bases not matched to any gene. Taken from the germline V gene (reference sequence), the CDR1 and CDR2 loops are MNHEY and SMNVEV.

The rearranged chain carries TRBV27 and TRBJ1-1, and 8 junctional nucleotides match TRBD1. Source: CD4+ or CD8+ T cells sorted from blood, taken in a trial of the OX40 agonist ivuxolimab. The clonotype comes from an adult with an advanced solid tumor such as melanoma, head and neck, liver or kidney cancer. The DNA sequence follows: TGTGCCAGCAGTTTAGCAGGGGGCGCGAACACTGAAGCTTTCTTT. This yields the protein CASSLAGGANTEAFF.